This T cell receptor beta chain derives from a study of cytomegalovirus exposure and HLA in healthy donors. Study-level results: The likely explanation for a cluster of highly shared sequence variants was sequencing artifact.

PCR was performed using 60 Vbeta and 13 Jbeta primers. Produced via immunoSEQ multiplex PCR; TCRdb's table is partial and in-frame only. Among 150,000 to 180,000 clones, approximately 74% were seen once, and the ten largest hold 2.8%. Trimming left V 7 bases short and J 5 bases short, with 15 bases between. This CDR3 spans 14 amino acids. Germline V lookup: CDR1 MNHEY, CDR2 SVGAGI. In regard to this clone: Its matching antigen is unknown.

Sequenced sample: PBMCs. This receptor was taken from a man aged 18 to 29 in good health and CMV-seronegative. This chain joins TRBV6-5 and TRBJ2-1; the D gene is possibly TRBD2 (5 bases). CDR3 nucleotides: TGTGCCAGCACTAAGAGACTATATCACAATGAGCAGTTCTTC. Its protein product is CASTKRLYHNEQFF.